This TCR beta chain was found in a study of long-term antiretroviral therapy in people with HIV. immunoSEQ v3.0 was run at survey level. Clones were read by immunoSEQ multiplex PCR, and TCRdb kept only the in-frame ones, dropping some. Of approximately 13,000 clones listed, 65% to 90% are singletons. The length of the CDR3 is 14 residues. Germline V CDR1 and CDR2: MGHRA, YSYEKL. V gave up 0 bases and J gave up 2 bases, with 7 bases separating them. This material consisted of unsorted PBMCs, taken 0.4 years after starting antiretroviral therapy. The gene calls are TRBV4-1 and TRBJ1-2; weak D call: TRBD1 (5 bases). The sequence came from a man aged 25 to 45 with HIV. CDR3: CASSQDWGNYGYTF. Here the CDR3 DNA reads TGCGCCAGCAGCCAAGATTGGGGGAACTATGGCTACACCTTC.